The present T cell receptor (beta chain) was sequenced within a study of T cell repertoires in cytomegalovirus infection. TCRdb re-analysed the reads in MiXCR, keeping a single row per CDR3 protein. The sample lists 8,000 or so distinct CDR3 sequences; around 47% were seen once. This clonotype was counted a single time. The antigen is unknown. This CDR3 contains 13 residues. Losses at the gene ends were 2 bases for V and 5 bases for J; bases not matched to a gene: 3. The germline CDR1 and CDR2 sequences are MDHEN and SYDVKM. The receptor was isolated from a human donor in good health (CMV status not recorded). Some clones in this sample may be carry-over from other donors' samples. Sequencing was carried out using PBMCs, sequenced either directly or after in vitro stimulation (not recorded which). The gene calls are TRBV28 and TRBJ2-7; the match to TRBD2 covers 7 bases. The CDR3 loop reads CASSLRTSNEQYF. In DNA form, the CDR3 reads TGTGCCAGCAGTTTACGGACTAGTAACGAGCAGTACTTC.